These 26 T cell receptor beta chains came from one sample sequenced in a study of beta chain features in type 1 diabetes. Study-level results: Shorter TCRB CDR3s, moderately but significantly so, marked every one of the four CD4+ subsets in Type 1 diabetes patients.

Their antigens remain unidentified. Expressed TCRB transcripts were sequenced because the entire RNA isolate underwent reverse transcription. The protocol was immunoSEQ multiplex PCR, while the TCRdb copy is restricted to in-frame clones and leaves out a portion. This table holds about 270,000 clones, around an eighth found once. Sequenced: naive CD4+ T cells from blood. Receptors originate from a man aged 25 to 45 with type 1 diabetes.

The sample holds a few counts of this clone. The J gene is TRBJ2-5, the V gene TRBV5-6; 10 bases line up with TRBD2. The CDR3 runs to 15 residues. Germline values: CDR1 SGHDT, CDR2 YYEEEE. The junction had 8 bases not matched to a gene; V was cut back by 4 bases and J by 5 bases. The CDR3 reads CASSTGTSVLETQYF. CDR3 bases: TGTGCCAGCAGCACCGGGACTAGCGTGTTGGAGACCCAGTACTTC.

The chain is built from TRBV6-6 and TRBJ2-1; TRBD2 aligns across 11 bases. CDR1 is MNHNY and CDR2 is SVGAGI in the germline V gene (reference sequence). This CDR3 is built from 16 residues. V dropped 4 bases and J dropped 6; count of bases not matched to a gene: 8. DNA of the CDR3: TGTGCCAGCAGTTCCGGACTAGCGGGCCGAGCCAATGAGCAGTTCTTC. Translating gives CASSSGLAGRANEQFF.

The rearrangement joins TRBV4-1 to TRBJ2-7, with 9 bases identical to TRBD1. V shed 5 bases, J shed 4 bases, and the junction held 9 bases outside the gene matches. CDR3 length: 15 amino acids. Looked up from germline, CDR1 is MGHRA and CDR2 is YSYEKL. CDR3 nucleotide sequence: TGCGCCAGCAGCACTGGACAGGGGCCTTCATACGAGCAGTACTTC. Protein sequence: CASSTGQGPSYEQYF.

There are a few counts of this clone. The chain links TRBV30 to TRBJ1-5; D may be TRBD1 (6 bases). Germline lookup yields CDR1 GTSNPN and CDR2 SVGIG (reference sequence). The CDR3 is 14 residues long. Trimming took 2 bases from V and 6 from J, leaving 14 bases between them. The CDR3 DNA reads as TGTGCCTGGAGTTCATGGGGGGGCGCTCAGCCCCAGCATTTT. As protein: CAWSSWGGAQPQHF.

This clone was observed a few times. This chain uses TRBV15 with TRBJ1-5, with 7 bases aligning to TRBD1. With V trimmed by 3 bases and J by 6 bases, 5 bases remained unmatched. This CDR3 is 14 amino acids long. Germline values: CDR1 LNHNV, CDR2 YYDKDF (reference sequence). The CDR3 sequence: CATSSGQESQPQHF. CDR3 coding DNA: TGTGCCACCAGCAGTGGACAGGAGAGTCAGCCCCAGCATTTT.

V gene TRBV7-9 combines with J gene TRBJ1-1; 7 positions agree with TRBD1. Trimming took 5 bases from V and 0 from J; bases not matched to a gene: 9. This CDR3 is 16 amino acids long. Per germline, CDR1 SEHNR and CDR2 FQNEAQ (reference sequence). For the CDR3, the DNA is TGTGCCAGCAGCCCAACAAGGGGACAGATGAACACTGAAGCTTTCTTT. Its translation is CASSPTRGQMNTEAFF.

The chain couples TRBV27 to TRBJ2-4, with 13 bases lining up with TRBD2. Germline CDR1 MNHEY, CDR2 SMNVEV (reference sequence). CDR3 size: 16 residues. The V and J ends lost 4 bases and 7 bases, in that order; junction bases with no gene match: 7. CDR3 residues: CASSSRTSGRGNIQYF. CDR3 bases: TGTGCCAGCAGTTCCAGGACTAGCGGGAGAGGTAACATTCAGTACTTC.

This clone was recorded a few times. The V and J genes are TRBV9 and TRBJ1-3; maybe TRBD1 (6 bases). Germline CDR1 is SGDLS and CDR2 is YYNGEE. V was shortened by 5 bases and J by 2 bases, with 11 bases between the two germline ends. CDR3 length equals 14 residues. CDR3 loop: CASSDGTPGNTIYF. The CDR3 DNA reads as TGTGCCAGCAGTGACGGGACACCTGGAAACACCATATATTTT.

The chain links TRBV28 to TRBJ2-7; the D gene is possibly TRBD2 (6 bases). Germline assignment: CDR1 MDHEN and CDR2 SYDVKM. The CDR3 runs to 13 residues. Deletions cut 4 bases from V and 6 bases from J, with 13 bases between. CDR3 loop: CASSSTGVGEQYF. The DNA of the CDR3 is TGTGCCAGCAGTTCAACGGGAGTGGGCGAGCAGTACTTC.

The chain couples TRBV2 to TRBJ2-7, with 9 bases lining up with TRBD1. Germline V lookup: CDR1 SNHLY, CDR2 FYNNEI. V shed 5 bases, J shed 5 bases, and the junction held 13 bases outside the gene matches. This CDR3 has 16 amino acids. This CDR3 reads CASSSFSRTGVHEQYF. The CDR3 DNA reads TGTGCCAGCAGTAGTTTTAGTCGGACAGGGGTACACGAGCAGTACTTC.

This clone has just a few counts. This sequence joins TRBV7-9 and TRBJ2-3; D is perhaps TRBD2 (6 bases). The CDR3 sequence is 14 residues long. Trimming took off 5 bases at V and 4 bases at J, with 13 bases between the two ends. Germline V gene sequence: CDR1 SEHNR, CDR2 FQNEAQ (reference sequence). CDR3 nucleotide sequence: TGTGCCAGCAGCCCTACGGGGGTCCCAGATACGCAGTATTTT. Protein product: CASSPTGVPDTQYF. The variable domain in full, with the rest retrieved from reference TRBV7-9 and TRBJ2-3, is DTGVSQNPRHKITKRGQNVTFRCDPISEHNRLYWYRQTLGQGPEFLTYFQNEAQLEKSRLLSDRFSAERPKGSFSTLEIQRTEQGDSAMYLCASSPTGVPDTQYFGPGTRLTVL.

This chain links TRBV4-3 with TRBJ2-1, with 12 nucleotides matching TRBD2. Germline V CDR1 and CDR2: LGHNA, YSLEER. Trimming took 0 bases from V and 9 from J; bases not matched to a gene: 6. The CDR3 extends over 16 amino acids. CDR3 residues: CASSQDTLAGGSEQFF. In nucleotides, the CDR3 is TGCGCCAGCAGCCAAGATACCCTAGCGGGAGGGTCTGAGCAGTTCTTC.

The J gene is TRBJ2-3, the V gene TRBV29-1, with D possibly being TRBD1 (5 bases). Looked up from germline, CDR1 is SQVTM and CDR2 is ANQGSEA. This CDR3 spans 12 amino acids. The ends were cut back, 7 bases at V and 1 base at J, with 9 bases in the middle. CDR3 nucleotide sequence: TGCAGCGAAAAGACAGGCACAGATACGCAGTATTTT. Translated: CSEKTGTDTQYF.

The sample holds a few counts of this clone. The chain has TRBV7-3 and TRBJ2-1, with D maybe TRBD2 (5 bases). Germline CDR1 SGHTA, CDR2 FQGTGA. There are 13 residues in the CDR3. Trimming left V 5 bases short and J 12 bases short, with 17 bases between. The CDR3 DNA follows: TGTGCCAGCAGCCTACGATCACTAGGAGGGCAGTTCTTC. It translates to CASSLRSLGGQFF.

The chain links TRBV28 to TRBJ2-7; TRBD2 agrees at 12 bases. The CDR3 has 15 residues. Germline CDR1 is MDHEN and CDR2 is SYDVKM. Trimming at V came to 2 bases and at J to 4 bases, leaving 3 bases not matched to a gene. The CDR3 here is CASSLLTSGRYEQYF. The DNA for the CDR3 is TGTGCCAGCAGTTTACTGACTAGCGGGAGATACGAGCAGTACTTC.

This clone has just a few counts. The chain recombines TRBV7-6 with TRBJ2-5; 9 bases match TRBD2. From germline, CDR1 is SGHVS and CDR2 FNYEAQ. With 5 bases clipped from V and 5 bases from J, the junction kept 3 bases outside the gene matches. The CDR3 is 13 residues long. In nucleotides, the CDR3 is TGTGCCAGCAGCCCGAGCGGGAGGGAGACCCAGTACTTC. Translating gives CASSPSGRETQYF.

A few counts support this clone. The DNA of the CDR3 is TGTGCCAGCAGTTTATTCAGGGGTCAGCCCCAGCATTTT. Encoded protein: CASSLFRGQPQHF. V gene TRBV28 combines with J gene TRBJ1-5; maybe TRBD1 (6 bases). CDR1 is MDHEN and CDR2 is SYDVKM in the germline V gene. The CDR3 sequence is 13 residues long. Trimming stripped 1 base from V and 6 bases from J, with 7 bases between.

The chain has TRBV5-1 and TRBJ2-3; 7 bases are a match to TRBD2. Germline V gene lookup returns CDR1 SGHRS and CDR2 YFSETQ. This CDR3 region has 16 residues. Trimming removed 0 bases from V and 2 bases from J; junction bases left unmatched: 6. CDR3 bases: TGCGCCAGCAGCTTGGCCATCGCGGGAGTCACAGATACGCAGTATTTT. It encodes CASSLAIAGVTDTQYF.

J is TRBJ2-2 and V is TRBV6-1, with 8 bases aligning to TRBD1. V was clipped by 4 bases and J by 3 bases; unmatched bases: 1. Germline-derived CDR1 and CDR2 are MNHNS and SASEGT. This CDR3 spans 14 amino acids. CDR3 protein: CASSGTGYTGELFF. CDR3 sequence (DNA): TGTGCCAGCAGTGGGACAGGGTACACCGGGGAGCTGTTTTTT.

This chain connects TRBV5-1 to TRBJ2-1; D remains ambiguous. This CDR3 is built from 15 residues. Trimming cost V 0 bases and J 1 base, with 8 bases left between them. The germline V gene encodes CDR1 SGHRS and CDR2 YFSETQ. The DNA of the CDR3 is TGCGCCAGCAGCTTGGTTGCAGAATCCTACAATGAGCAGTTCTTC. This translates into CASSLVAESYNEQFF.

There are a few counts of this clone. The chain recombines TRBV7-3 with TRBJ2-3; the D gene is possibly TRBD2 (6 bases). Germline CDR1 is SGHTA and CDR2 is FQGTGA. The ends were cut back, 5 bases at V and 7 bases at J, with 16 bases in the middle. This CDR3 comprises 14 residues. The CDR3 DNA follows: TGTGCCAGCAGCCAAGGTCGGACTATTCATACGCAGTATTTT. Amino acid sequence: CASSQGRTIHTQYF.

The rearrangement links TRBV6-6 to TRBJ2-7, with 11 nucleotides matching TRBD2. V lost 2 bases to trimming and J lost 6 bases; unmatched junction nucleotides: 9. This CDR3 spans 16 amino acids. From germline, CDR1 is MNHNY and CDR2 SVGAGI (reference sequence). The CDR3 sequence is CASSYPHTSGRGEQYF. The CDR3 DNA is TGTGCCAGCAGTTACCCGCATACTAGCGGGAGAGGCGAGCAGTACTTC.

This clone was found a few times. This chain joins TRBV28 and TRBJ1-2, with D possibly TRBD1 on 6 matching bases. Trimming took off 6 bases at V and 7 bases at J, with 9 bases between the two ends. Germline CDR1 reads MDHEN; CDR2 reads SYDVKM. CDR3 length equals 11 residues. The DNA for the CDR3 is TGTGCCAGCAGCCGGACAGTTGGCTACACCTTC. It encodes CASSRTVGYTF.

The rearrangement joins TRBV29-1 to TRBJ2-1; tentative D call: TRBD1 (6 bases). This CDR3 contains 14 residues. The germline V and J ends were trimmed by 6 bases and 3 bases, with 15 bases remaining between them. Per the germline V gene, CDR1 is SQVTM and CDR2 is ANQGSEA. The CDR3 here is CSVGVGQYYNEQFF. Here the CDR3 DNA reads TGCAGCGTCGGGGTTGGACAGTACTACAATGAGCAGTTCTTC.

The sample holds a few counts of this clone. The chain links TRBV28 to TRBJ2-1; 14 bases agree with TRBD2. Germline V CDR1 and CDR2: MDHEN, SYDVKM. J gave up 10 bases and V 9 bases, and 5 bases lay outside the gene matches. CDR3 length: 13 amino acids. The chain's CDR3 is CASWTSGRWEQFF. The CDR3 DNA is TGTGCCAGTTGGACTAGCGGGAGGTGGGAGCAGTTCTTC.

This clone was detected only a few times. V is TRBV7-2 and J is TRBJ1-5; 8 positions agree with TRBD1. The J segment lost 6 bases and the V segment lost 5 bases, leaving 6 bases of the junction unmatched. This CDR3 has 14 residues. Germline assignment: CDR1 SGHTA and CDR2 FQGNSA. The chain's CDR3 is CASSRGQGGQPQHF. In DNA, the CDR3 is TGTGCCAGCAGCAGAGGACAGGGCGGTCAGCCCCAGCATTTT.